This TCR beta chain was sequenced in a study of metastatic and nonmetastatic thyroid tumors. This clone was counted ten times or more. Patients underwent thyroid surgery, and none had received any treatment before it. TCRdb called clones again from the PCR reads with MiXCR. This sample has fewer than 40,000 clones, with around 25% found just once. Input material: blood. The source of this sequence is a female donor with papillary thyroid cancer or a benign thyroid nodule (not recorded which). Some clones in this sample may be carry-over from other donors' samples.

Written as DNA, the CDR3 is TGTGCCAGCACCCGCCCCCTAGCGAGTAGCACAGATACGCAGTATTTT. Translating gives CASTRPLASSTDTQYF. The gene calls are TRBV12-3 or TRBV12-4 and TRBJ2-3; D might be TRBD2 (6 bases). The CDR3 sequence is 16 residues long. V lost 7 bases and J lost 0, with 17 bases in between.